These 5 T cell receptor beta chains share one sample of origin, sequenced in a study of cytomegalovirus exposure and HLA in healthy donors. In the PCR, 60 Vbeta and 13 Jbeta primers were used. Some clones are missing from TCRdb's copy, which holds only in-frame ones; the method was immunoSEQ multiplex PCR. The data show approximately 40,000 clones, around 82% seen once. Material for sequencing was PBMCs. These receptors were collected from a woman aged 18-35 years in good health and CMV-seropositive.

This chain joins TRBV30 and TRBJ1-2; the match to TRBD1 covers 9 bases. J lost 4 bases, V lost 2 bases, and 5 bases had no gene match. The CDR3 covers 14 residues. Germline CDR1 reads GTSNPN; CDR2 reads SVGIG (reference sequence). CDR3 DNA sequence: TGTGCCTGGAGTATACAGGGGGCTTTCTATGGCTACACCTTC. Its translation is CAWSIQGAFYGYTF.

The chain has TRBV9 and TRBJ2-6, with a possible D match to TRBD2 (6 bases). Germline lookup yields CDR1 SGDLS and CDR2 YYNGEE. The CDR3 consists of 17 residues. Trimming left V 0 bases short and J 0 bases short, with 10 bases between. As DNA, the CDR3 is TGTGCCAGCAGCGTAGACGGGGGAGTCTCTGGGGCCAACGTCCTGACTTTC. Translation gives CASSVDGGVSGANVLTF.

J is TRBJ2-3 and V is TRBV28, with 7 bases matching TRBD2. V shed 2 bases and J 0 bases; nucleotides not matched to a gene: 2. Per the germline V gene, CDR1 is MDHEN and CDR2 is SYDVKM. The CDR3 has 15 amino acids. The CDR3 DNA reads TGTGCCAGCAGTTTACGGGGGGACAGCACAGATACGCAGTATTTT. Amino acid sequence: CASSLRGDSTDTQYF.

The CDR3 protein is CASSLPGGVETQYF. In DNA, the CDR3 is TGTGCCAGCAGCTTACCGGGGGGTGTGGAGACCCAGTACTTC. This chain uses TRBV7-2 with TRBJ2-5; 7 nucleotides match TRBD2. Germline V lookup: CDR1 SGHTA, CDR2 FQGNSA. The length of the CDR3 is 14 residues. Unmatched junction bases numbered 5, after V lost 2 bases and J lost 5 bases.

The CDR3 reads CASSSHGQGLAGANVLTF. CDR3 DNA sequence: TGTGCCAGCAGCTCACACGGACAGGGATTGGCTGGGGCCAACGTCCTGACTTTC. V is TRBV5-6 and J is TRBJ2-6, with 8 bases identical to TRBD1. CDR1 is SGHDT and CDR2 is YYEEEE in the germline V gene. The CDR3 extends over 18 amino acids. V trimming: 3 bases; J trimming: 2 bases; junction bases outside the gene matches: 10.